This T cell receptor (beta chain) emerged from a study of blood T cells in healthy people across ages (dated by TCRdb to between 2015 and 2017). With regard to the full study: In model experiments, template switching captured about one uniquely barcoded TCR beta cDNA molecule for every two T cells. To track age-related changes in TCR beta repertoire diversity, the study relied on deep sequencing normalized with unique cDNA molecular identifiers. Donors were grouped into four age groups: young (average about 15 years), middle-aged (roughly 38), aged (around 60) and long-lived (just over 80). To avoid experimental bias, donors of different ages were randomly spread across the sequencing lanes. The study analyzed two additional independent replicas of 1 million unique cDNA reads from the same blood draw for two donors, one aged 18 to 29 and one aged 80 or older. The full study reports these points: As age increased, observed TCR beta diversity per million T cells dropped in a roughly linear way, and a significant reduction was already evident by age around 41. Observed TCR beta diversity correlated strongly with the percentage of naive T cells measured by flow cytometry. Compared with the aged group, the long-lived group had more naive CD4+ T cells, fewer expanded clones and increased TCR diversity, suggesting age selection. Donor CMV infection status was unknown, potentially confounding age-related changes in expanded clonotypes. Total diversity estimates from one million sequenced T cells were considered lower bounds and underestimates. Since profiling was done on bulk unsorted PBMCs, naive and antigen-experienced compartments could not be conclusively compared.

The CDR3 sequence holds 15 residues, the cysteine and phenylalanine included. Only the CDR3 DNA stays, 45 bases, in frame from base 1. CDR1 is given as SGHTA and CDR2 as FQGNSA, both from the germline V gene. Trimming removed 5 bases from V and 7 bases from J; the gene matches leave 7 bases unexplained. Donors were 39 systemically healthy Caucasian individuals from Russia aged roughly 6 to 90 years. Each donor gave 8.5 to 10 milliliters of peripheral blood, collected into EDTA-treated Vacutainer tubes. Ficoll-Paque density-gradient centrifugation was used to isolate PBMCs, with at least 6.5 million per sample. Total RNA, at least 6 micrograms per sample, was extracted from PBMCs with Trizol reagent. For every donor, an aliquot of PBMCs went through flow cytometry to measure the percentages of naive CD45RAhigh/CD27high T cells. This clonotype has only a few counts. It has no known antigen specificity. No base quality values were provided; no much bigger clone lies one nucleotide off.

The library was generated by 5' RACE. Sequenced using an Illumina HiSeq 2500. A second PCR of 7 to 11 cycles was run with a J-beta primer mix and a sample-barcoded 5' primer. A unique molecular identifier was introduced onto each TCR beta cDNA molecule by a template-switch 5' adaptor carrying 12 random nucleotides. Each sample yielded at least 2.5 million CDR3-containing paired-end reads. All of the RNA was converted into first-strand cDNA using the Mint cDNA synthesis kit, with a TRBC-specific oligonucleotide serving as the primer. Following uracil-DNA glycosylase treatment, a first 18-cycle PCR with universal primers M1SS and BC2_uni_R was performed on all cDNA. On the authors' methods: For normalization, 1 million high-quality reads were randomly selected from each sample, with every read carrying a distinct molecular identifier. Instead of being binned into consensus sequences, reads that shared molecular identifiers were thrown out. MiTCR, with a Q25 quality threshold and the strictest error-elimination algorithm, was used for CDR3 identification, clonotype clustering and error correction. Lower-bound total TCR beta diversity was estimated with a nonparametric unseen species model using Euler transformation. Using fastp at Q25 and MiXCR, TCRdb reprocessed the public reads and kept productive beta chains. Rows are unified per CDR3 protein, each entry keeping the most common DNA and genes. It is TCRdb's table, rather than the study itself, that gives the V and J calls and clone size. In all, the sample holds about 810,000 distinct CDR3 sequences, and roughly 35% of those were seen once. 10% to 15% of the sample rests with the top ten.

The sequence links TRBV7-2 to TRBJ1-6, and 8 junctional nucleotides match TRBD1. The source of this sequence is a young man in good health. The sequenced sample was blood. The CDR3 loop reads CASSTGQGANSPLHF. The sequence in DNA is TGTGCCAGCAGCACCGGACAGGGCGCCAATTCACCCCTCCACTTT.